This T cell receptor (beta chain) was identified during a study of Graves' ophthalmopathy and Graves' hyperthyroidism. RNA transcripts provided the template for amplifying TCR beta CDR3 regions. HTBI-primed RT-PCR formed the first round, and a multiplex PCR formed the second. From the multiplex PCR reads, TCRdb called clonotypes with MiXCR, one entry per CDR3 protein. The top ten hold 1.5% to 2% of the sample, which has 360,000 or so distinct CDR3 sequences, around 17% seen once. The sample holds many counts of this clonotype. The CDR3 covers 15 residues. V was pared by 0 bases and J by 0 bases, with 6 bases between. Germline loops: CDR1 MNHEY, CDR2 SVGAGI.

This TCR was sampled from a woman younger than 35 with Graves' ophthalmopathy. The sequenced material came from peripheral blood. The chain carries TRBV6-5 and TRBJ1-3, with unresolved D. CDR3 coding DNA: TGTGCCAGCAGTTACTCGATCACCTCTGGAAACACCATATATTTT. Translated, it gives CASSYSITSGNTIYF.